Listed below are T cell receptor beta chains from one sample, sequenced in a study of CD8 T cells in Susac syndrome. Each CDR3 protein is one row after TCRdb ran MiXCR on the immunoSEQ multiplex PCR reads. The table has about 26,000 distinct CDR3 sequences, 94% seen once. What was sequenced was CD8+ T cells from PBMCs. These receptors were obtained from a human donor in good health. Both conserved end residues are part of each CDR3. A D gene is named only where the DNA matches it firmly. Expanded clones get a size class; other rows say once, few or many, or leave the size out.

len | j_gene | v_gene | d_gene | abundance | CDR3aa | CDR3nt
15 | TRBJ1-5 | TRBV4-3 | NA | NA | CASSQDIGEAQPQHF | TGCGCCAGCAGCCAAGATATCGGAGAGGCTCAGCCCCAGCATTTT
14 | TRBJ2-7 | TRBV27 | TRBD1 | NA | CASSWDRGYREQYF | TGTGCCAGCAGTTGGGACAGGGGGTATCGGGAGCAGTACTTC
15 | TRBJ2-3 | TRBV4-3 | TRBD2 | NA | CASSPGAGNTDTQYF | TGCGCCAGCAGCCCTGGAGCGGGGAACACAGATACGCAGTATTTT
15 | TRBJ2-1 | TRBV19 | NA | NA | CASSNLPEVDNEQFF | TGTGCCAGTAGTAACCTCCCGGAGGTGGACAATGAGCAGTTCTTC
15 | TRBJ2-2 | TRBV7-7 | TRBD2 | NA | CASTPEAGGTGELFF | TGTGCTAGCACCCCCGAGGCGGGAGGAACCGGGGAGCTGTTTTTT
15 | TRBJ2-1 | TRBV6-1 | TRBD2 | NA | CANPTGVAGGNEQFF | TGTGCCAACCCCACCGGGGTAGCGGGGGGCAATGAGCAGTTCTTC
14 | TRBJ2-3 | TRBV29-1 | NA | NA | CSVVDGSSTDTQYF | TGCAGCGTCGTTGACGGATCTAGCACAGATACGCAGTATTTT
16 | TRBJ1-1 | TRBV2 | TRBD1 | NA | CASIPGQGLMNTEAFF | TGTGCCAGCATCCCGGGACAGGGTCTCATGAACACTGAAGCTTTCTTT
14 | TRBJ2-2 | TRBV27 | TRBD1 | once | CASSFQGAGGELFF | TGTGCCAGCAGTTTCCAGGGGGCCGGCGGGGAGCTGTTTTTT
16 | TRBJ2-4 | TRBV5-6 | TRBD1 | once | CASSLSTGGPLNIQYF | TGCGCCAGCAGCTTAAGCACAGGGGGGCCCCTAAACATTCAGTACTTC
14 | TRBJ2-1 | TRBV6-2/TRBV6-3 | TRBD1 | NA | CATKGGGGYNEQFF | TGTGCCACCAAAGGGGGCGGTGGATACAATGAGCAGTTCTTC
16 | TRBJ2-1 | TRBV9 | NA | NA | CASSPRAGSSYNEQFF | TGTGCCAGCAGCCCTCGAGCGGGCTCCTCCTACAATGAGCAGTTCTTC
13 | TRBJ1-6 | TRBV7-2 | TRBD1 | NA | CATQRGRDSPLHF | TGTGCCACCCAAAGGGGGCGCGATTCACCCCTCCACTTT
13 | TRBJ2-1 | TRBV20-1 | NA | NA | CSAPPSARDEQFF | TGCAGTGCTCCTCCTTCCGCAAGGGATGAGCAGTTCTTC
15 | TRBJ2-4 | TRBV27 | TRBD1 | NA | CASSLDRGAKNIQYF | TGTGCCAGCAGTCTCGACAGGGGAGCCAAAAACATTCAGTACTTC
13 | TRBJ2-1 | TRBV7-7 | TRBD2 | NA | CASSPSLANEQFF | TGTGCTAGCAGCCCTTCACTAGCGAATGAGCAGTTCTTC
12 | TRBJ2-1 | TRBV27 | NA | NA | CASSPPGNEQFF | TGTGCCAGCTCCCCACCGGGGAATGAGCAGTTCTTC
14 | TRBJ2-3 | TRBV7-9 | NA | NA | CASSLEQGSDTQYF | TGTGCCAGCAGCTTGGAGCAGGGATCAGATACGCAGTATTTT
14 | TRBJ1-5 | TRBV27 | NA | NA | CASSFSSLGQPQHF | TGTGCCAGCAGTTTCTCGTCGCTAGGTCAGCCCCAGCATTTT
16 | TRBJ2-1 | TRBV7-9 | TRBD1 | NA | CASSSAGTGSYNEQFF | TGTGCCAGCAGCTCGGCCGGGACAGGGTCCTACAATGAGCAGTTCTTC
15 | TRBJ1-6 | TRBV9 | TRBD1 | NA | CASSGGQESNSPLHF | TGTGCCAGCAGCGGGGGACAGGAATCGAATTCACCCCTCCACTTT
15 | TRBJ2-6 | TRBV7-6 | NA | once | CASSLGPSGANVLTF | TGTGCCAGCAGCTTAGGGCCCTCTGGGGCCAACGTCCTGACTTTC
15 | TRBJ2-7 | TRBV9 | NA | NA | CASSVAAESTYEQYF | TGTGCCAGCAGCGTAGCAGCGGAATCCACCTACGAGCAGTACTTC
11 | TRBJ1-1 | TRBV14 | NA | NA | CASEENTEAFF | TGTGCCAGCGAGGAGAACACTGAAGCTTTCTTT
13 | TRBJ2-7 | TRBV5-1 | TRBD1 | NA | CASSWDSFYEQYF | TGCGCCAGCAGCTGGGACAGCTTCTACGAGCAGTACTTC
12 | TRBJ2-7 | TRBV29-1 | TRBD1 | NA | CSVAGQASEQYF | TGCAGCGTTGCCGGACAGGCCTCCGAGCAGTACTTC
15 | TRBJ2-1 | TRBV4-1 | TRBD2 | NA | CASSQAGGGALEQFF | TGCGCCAGCAGCCAAGCTGGCGGGGGGGCTCTTGAGCAGTTCTTC
15 | TRBJ1-5 | TRBV19 | NA | NA | CASSSPTGINQPQHF | TGTGCCAGTAGTAGCCCAACAGGAATCAATCAGCCCCAGCATTTT
15 | TRBJ2-2 | TRBV3-1 | NA | NA | CASSQDRGFTGELFF | TGTGCCAGCAGCCAAGATAGAGGGTTCACCGGGGAGCTGTTTTTT
14 | TRBJ2-1 | TRBV29-1 | NA | NA | CSVEPGTLNNEQFF | TGCAGCGTTGAACCCGGGACCTTGAACAATGAGCAGTTCTTC
17 | TRBJ2-1 | TRBV28 | NA | NA | CASSPPMPLRSYNEQFF | TGTGCCAGCAGTCCCCCTATGCCCCTCCGCTCCTACAATGAGCAGTTCTTC
10 | TRBJ2-3 | TRBV12-3/TRBV12-4 | NA | NA | CASRTDTQYF | TGTGCCAGCAGGACAGATACGCAGTATTTT
14 | TRBJ2-2 | TRBV10-1 | NA | NA | CASSEGFNTGELFF | TGCGCCAGCAGCGAGGGATTTAACACCGGGGAGCTGTTTTTT
13 | TRBJ2-3 | TRBV2 | TRBD2 | NA | CASSGTSADTQYF | TGTGCCAGCAGTGGGACTAGCGCAGATACGCAGTATTTT
13 | TRBJ2-7 | TRBV27 | NA | once | CASSHDSFGEQYF | TGTGCCAGCAGCCATGACAGTTTCGGCGAGCAGTACTTC
15 | TRBJ1-1 | TRBV5-1 | NA | NA | CASSSGGAGNTEAFF | TGCGCCAGCAGCTCGGGGGGGGCCGGCAACACTGAAGCTTTCTTT
14 | TRBJ1-1 | TRBV6-2/TRBV6-3 | NA | NA | CASSYLEQGTEAFF | TGTGCCAGCAGTTACTTGGAGCAGGGCACTGAAGCTTTCTTT
14 | TRBJ1-2 | TRBV27 | NA | NA | CASSLFASNYGYTF | TGTGCCAGCAGTTTATTTGCCTCTAACTATGGCTACACCTTC
17 | TRBJ1-2 | TRBV6-1 | NA | NA | CASSEFRFRKKDYGYTF | TGTGCCAGCAGTGAATTTCGGTTCCGGAAAAAGGACTATGGCTACACCTTC
15 | TRBJ2-1 | TRBV7-6 | NA | NA | CASSLGTAAYNEQFF | TGTGCCAGCAGCTTAGGGACAGCTGCCTACAATGAGCAGTTCTTC
14 | TRBJ2-7 | TRBV5-1 | NA | NA | CASSPGATNYEQYF | TGCGCCAGCAGCCCGGGTGCCACCAACTACGAGCAGTACTTC
15 | TRBJ2-5 | TRBV19 | NA | NA | CASSRNDRAGETQYF | TGTGCCAGTAGTCGTAACGACCGGGCGGGGGAGACCCAGTACTTC
13 | TRBJ1-2 | TRBV20-1 | TRBD1 | NA | CSARDGTDYGYTF | TGCAGTGCTAGAGACGGGACAGACTATGGCTACACCTTC
14 | TRBJ2-4 | TRBV2 | NA | NA | CASSETVTANIQYF | TGTGCCAGCAGTGAGACAGTGACTGCGAACATTCAGTACTTC
13 | TRBJ2-7 | TRBV6-5 | TRBD2 | NA | CASMERGTYEQYF | TGTGCCAGCATGGAGCGGGGGACCTACGAGCAGTACTTC
14 | TRBJ2-7 | TRBV7-6 | TRBD1 | NA | CASSSFGQGYEQYF | TGTGCCAGCAGCTCTTTCGGACAGGGCTACGAGCAGTACTTC
18 | TRBJ2-7 | TRBV30 | TRBD1 | NA | CAWSPERQGAMGSYEQYF | TGTGCCTGGAGTCCCGAAAGACAGGGGGCTATGGGCTCCTACGAGCAGTACTTC
13 | TRBJ2-3 | TRBV11-2 | NA | NA | CASSLVGSDTQYF | TGTGCCAGCAGCTTAGTGGGGTCAGATACGCAGTATTTT
15 | TRBJ2-3 | TRBV7-2 | NA | once | CASRRVGGSTDTQYF | TGTGCCAGCAGGCGAGTGGGGGGTAGCACAGATACGCAGTATTTT
12 | TRBJ1-1 | TRBV29-1 | NA | NA | CSVDAENTEAFF | TGCAGCGTTGATGCAGAGAACACTGAAGCTTTCTTT
13 | TRBJ2-5 | TRBV12-3/TRBV12-4 | TRBD1 | NA | CASSFSGGAPWYF | TGTGCCAGCAGTTTTTCAGGGGGTGCCCCCTGGTACTTC
16 | TRBJ2-7 | TRBV23-1 | NA | NA | CASSQGTGGKSYEQYF | TGCGCCAGCAGTCAAGGGACGGGCGGCAAATCCTACGAGCAGTACTTC